This entry features one TCR beta chain sequence. The PCR contained 60 Vbeta and 13 Jbeta primers. The repertoire was sequenced with immunoSEQ multiplex PCR; TCRdb's copy has only in-frame clones and lacks some. The data hold around 110,000 clones, with approximately 70% observed a single time. The data stem from a study of cytomegalovirus exposure and HLA in healthy donors. CDR3 length: 16 residues. The ends lost 8 bases at V and 4 bases at J; junction bases unmatched: 17. Germline V gene data show CDR1 as SQVTM and CDR2 as ANQGSEA. V gene TRBV29-1 combines with J gene TRBJ2-5; 9 bases line up with TRBD2. Material: PBMCs. This TCR came from a woman between 25 and 40 years old in good health and CMV-seronegative. CDR3 in amino acids: CSTIRVPAGGRETQYF. The DNA of the CDR3 is TGCAGCACCATCCGCGTCCCAGCGGGGGGTAGAGAGACCCAGTACTTC. The full variable domain, with the rest looked up from reference TRBV29-1 and TRBJ2-5, is SAVISQKPSRDICQRGTSLTIQCQVDSQVTMMFWYRQQPGQSLTLIATANQGSEATYESGFVIDKFPISRPNLTFSTLTVSNMSPEDSSIYLCSTIRVPAGGRETQYFGPGTRLLVL.